This T cell receptor beta chain was obtained from a study of blood T cell repertoires in COVID-19. Overall study context: Samples taken during acute and convalescent COVID-19 were collected in the United States, Italy and Spain. Nucleic acid was either cDNA or gDNA, and it came from T cells, B-cell-depleted T cells, or PBMCs.

Here immunoSEQ multiplex PCR was the method, and the copy in TCRdb shows in-frame clones only, minus some. The repertoire holds tens of thousands of clones, with 90% as singletons. The V end was cut by 9 bases, the J end by 1 base, with 13 bases between. Looked up from germline, CDR1 is MDHEN and CDR2 is SYDVKM. The length of the CDR3 is 14 residues. The rearrangement joins TRBV28 to TRBJ1-5; D may be TRBD1 (5 bases). This receptor was taken from a woman older than 75 with acute or convalescent COVID-19. Material: peripheral blood. CDR3 coding DNA: TGTGCCAGTAAGGGAGGGACGAGCAATCAGCCCCAGCATTTT. Its protein is CASKGGTSNQPQHF.